These 5 T cell receptor beta chains originate from one sample sequenced in a study of CD8+ T cells in alopecia areata (dated by TCRdb to about 2018). The time point label of this sample denotes: about 4 weeks on oral tofacitinib. The treatment or condition tag for this specimen amounts to: oral pan-JAK inhibitor, 5-10 mg twice daily. Library construction relied on the immunoSEQ multiplex PCR assay. RNA was extracted from all samples and reverse transcribed into cDNA, which served as template for TCR sequencing. As stored in TCRdb, this immuneACCESS dataset retains in-frame rearrangements with V and J assigned. A fraction of the clones does not appear; measured against another copy, unresolved V genes explain less than half of the discrepancy, and the remainder lacks a known reason. Recorded for this sample are about 210,000 clones; roughly 64% of them occurred a single time. 4% to 5% of the sample rests with the top ten.

The sequenced sample was CD4+ T cells sorted from blood, obtained at week 4, from a patient treated with tofacitinib. All receptors derive from a human donor with alopecia areata.

The chain joins TRBV5-4 to TRBJ2-1; D possibly corresponds to TRBD2 (5 bases). Per germline, CDR1 SGHNT and CDR2 YYREEE (reference sequence). The CDR3 has 17 residues. V lost 3 bases and J lost 4, with 20 bases in between. The CDR3 coding sequence is TGTGCCAGCAGCTCGGTAACTAGGAGGTTTCAATACAATGAGCAGTTCTTC. Its translation is CASSSVTRRFQYNEQFF.

The CDR3 bases are TGTGCCAGCAGTCGTAAAGGGGCCTACACCTTC. Amino acid sequence: CASSRKGAYTF. The chain employs TRBV7-9 and TRBJ1-2, with D possibly being TRBD1 (5 bases). V was pared by 6 bases and J by 10 bases, with 12 bases between. This CDR3 region has 11 residues. The germline gives CDR1 SEHNR, CDR2 FQNEAQ (reference sequence).

The chain recombines TRBV2 with TRBJ1-4, with a weak D call TRBD1 (5 bases). The CDR3 is made up of 17 amino acids. CDR1 and CDR2 (germline): SNHLY, FYNNEI. V was trimmed by 8 bases and J by 7 bases, leaving 26 bases between them. The CDR3 region has the DNA TGTGCCAGCGGCCCCGCCACCCGAGGGCAGGGCGGTGAAAAACTGTTTTTT. Translating gives CASGPATRGQGGEKLFF.

The V and J genes are TRBV30 and TRBJ1-2; D remains ambiguous. With 4 bases removed from V and 3 bases from J, the gap between germline ends came to 9 bases. CDR1 GTSNPN and CDR2 SVGIG come from the germline V gene (reference sequence). The CDR3 extends over 12 amino acids. The CDR3 spells CAWTREYYGYTF. Written as DNA, the CDR3 is TGTGCCTGGACAAGGGAGTACTATGGCTACACCTTC.

Comments on this clone: This sample also contains other DNA sequences that code for the same CDR3. The rearrangement uses TRBV10-3 and TRBJ1-5, with unresolved D. CDR3 length: 14 amino acids. V lost 0 bases, J lost 4 bases, and 7 bases lay in between. The germline CDR1 and CDR2 sequences are ENHRY and SYGVKD. This CDR3 reads CAISESGGNQPQHF. The CDR3 coding sequence is TGTGCCATCAGTGAGTCGGGAGGGAATCAGCCCCAGCATTTT.